This entry concerns a single TCR beta chain. This record belongs to a study of blood T cell repertoires in COVID-19. Study as a whole: Samples taken during acute and convalescent COVID-19 were collected in the United States, Italy and Spain. The analysed material was cDNA or gDNA that came from T cells, B-cell-depleted T cells, or PBMCs.

Methods used by the authors: Amplifying reference gene primers gave estimates of nucleated cell counts. TCRdb keeps only in-frame clones here, not all; method: immunoSEQ multiplex PCR. For V, J and clone size, that table is used; D and trimming come from the DNA. The profile covers some 15,000 clones, with approximately 88% appearing a single time and around 3.2% taken by the ten largest. This receptor was identified in a human donor in a cohort sampled during active COVID-19. The sequenced sample was peripheral blood.

CDR3 sequence: CASSLETVSYEQYF. The CDR3 region has the DNA TGTGCCAGCAGCTTAGAGACAGTCTCCTACGAGCAGTACTTC. The genes are TRBV7-9 and TRBJ2-7; D might be TRBD1 (5 bases). Trimming stripped 1 base from V and 0 bases from J, with 7 bases between. Per the germline V gene, CDR1 is SEHNR and CDR2 is FQNEAQ (reference sequence). The CDR3 contains 14 residues.